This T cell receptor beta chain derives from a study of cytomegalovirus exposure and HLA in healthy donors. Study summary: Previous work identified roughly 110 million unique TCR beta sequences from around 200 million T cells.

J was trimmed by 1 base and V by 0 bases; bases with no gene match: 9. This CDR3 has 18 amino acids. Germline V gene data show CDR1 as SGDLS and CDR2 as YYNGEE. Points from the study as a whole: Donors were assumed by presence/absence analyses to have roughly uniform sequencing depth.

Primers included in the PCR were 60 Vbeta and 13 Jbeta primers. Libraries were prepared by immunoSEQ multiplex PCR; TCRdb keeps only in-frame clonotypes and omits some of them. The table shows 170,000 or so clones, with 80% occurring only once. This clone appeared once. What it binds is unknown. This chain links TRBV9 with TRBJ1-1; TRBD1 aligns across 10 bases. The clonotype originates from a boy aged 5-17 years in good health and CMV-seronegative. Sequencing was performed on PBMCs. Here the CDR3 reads CASSVGRDRGDANTEAFF. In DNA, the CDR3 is TGTGCCAGCAGCGTAGGTAGGGACAGGGGAGACGCGAACACTGAAGCTTTCTTT.